Listed below are T cell receptor beta chains from one sample, sequenced in a study of shared clonotypes between healthy human individuals. Assay used: immunoSEQ multiplex PCR; TCRdb lists only in-frame clones, some missing. This table has 2 million to 2.5 million clones, approximately 94% appearing once. The source material was naive CD4+ T cells sorted from blood. These receptors were collected from a man younger than 35 in good health. Each CDR3 is given with its conserved first and last residue. The order of the fields is CDR3 protein, J gene, V gene.

cdr3_aa: CASSSGDRRVEETQYF
j_call: TRBJ2-5
v_call: TRBV5-1

cdr3_aa: CASSLGGVPETQYF
j_call: TRBJ2-5
v_call: TRBV5-8

cdr3_aa: CANRTASYNEQFF
j_call: TRBJ2-1
v_call: TRBV2

cdr3_aa: CASGSGQNHGYTF
j_call: TRBJ1-2
v_call: TRBV5-1

cdr3_aa: CASSPPNSRNTEAFF
j_call: TRBJ1-1
v_call: TRBV18

cdr3_aa: CASSKREEPYEQYF
j_call: TRBJ2-7
v_call: TRBV6-5

cdr3_aa: CASLQDSGNTIYF
j_call: TRBJ1-3
v_call: TRBV2

cdr3_aa: CASSQDQDRLGTDTQYF
j_call: TRBJ2-3
v_call: TRBV4-3

cdr3_aa: CASSKYEAQGGYTF
j_call: TRBJ1-2
v_call: TRBV21-1

cdr3_aa: CAWSVRQGAYEQYF
j_call: TRBJ2-7
v_call: TRBV30

cdr3_aa: CASSTFGGYEQYF
j_call: TRBJ2-7
v_call: TRBV19

cdr3_aa: CASSLYGGAPDTQYF
j_call: TRBJ2-3
v_call: TRBV28

cdr3_aa: CASSDPTGLQTYEQYF
j_call: TRBJ2-7
v_call: TRBV25-1

cdr3_aa: CATQQPGGSYNEQFF
j_call: TRBJ2-1
v_call: TRBV27

cdr3_aa: CASSWGSYNSPLHF
j_call: TRBJ1-6
v_call: TRBV5-1

cdr3_aa: CASSFLRGPNEKLFF
j_call: TRBJ1-4
v_call: TRBV6-5

cdr3_aa: CASSVAASGNYSNTGELFF
j_call: TRBJ2-2
v_call: TRBV9

cdr3_aa: CASSSLAGVLEQYF
j_call: TRBJ2-7
v_call: TRBV7-2

cdr3_aa: CASSPTSGTSYNEQFF
j_call: TRBJ2-1
v_call: TRBV11-2

cdr3_aa: CASSGGDEQYF
j_call: TRBJ2-7
v_call: TRBV6-5

cdr3_aa: CASSEAISSGGQPQHF
j_call: TRBJ1-5
v_call: TRBV6-1

cdr3_aa: CASKRSGTAELNQPQHF
j_call: TRBJ1-5
v_call: TRBV28

cdr3_aa: CASRPGGLNTGELFF
j_call: TRBJ2-2
v_call: TRBV5-1

cdr3_aa: CASSSQGPTNTEAFF
j_call: TRBJ1-1
v_call: TRBV7-9

cdr3_aa: CASSVGDSVHEQYF
j_call: TRBJ2-7
v_call: TRBV9

cdr3_aa: CASSPRETQYF
j_call: TRBJ2-5
v_call: TRBV28

cdr3_aa: CASSWASEYYNEQFF
j_call: TRBJ2-1
v_call: TRBV7-2

cdr3_aa: CASSLDVGGNTEAFF
j_call: TRBJ1-1
v_call: TRBV11-2

cdr3_aa: CASSQGGIYNEQFF
j_call: TRBJ2-1
v_call: TRBV4-3

cdr3_aa: CASGTPGRGTDTQYF
j_call: TRBJ2-3
v_call: TRBV7-9

cdr3_aa: CASSLYGGYGTEAFF
j_call: TRBJ1-1
v_call: TRBV5-1

cdr3_aa: CASSLASREVTGELFF
j_call: TRBJ2-2
v_call: TRBV7-2

cdr3_aa: CASSKDLREQFF
j_call: TRBJ2-1
v_call: TRBV5-1

cdr3_aa: CASSRDRVTDTQYF
j_call: TRBJ2-3
v_call: TRBV9

cdr3_aa: CASSYSSGRGYYEQFF
j_call: TRBJ2-1
v_call: TRBV6-6

cdr3_aa: CASRGRMGTGELFF
j_call: TRBJ2-2
v_call: TRBV7-6

cdr3_aa: CASSGITGGGQPQHF
j_call: TRBJ1-5
v_call: TRBV6-1

cdr3_aa: CASIQGINQPQHF
j_call: TRBJ1-5
v_call: TRBV6-6

cdr3_aa: CASSPGPSYEQYF
j_call: TRBJ2-7
v_call: TRBV13

cdr3_aa: CASRTSGGSSYEQYF
j_call: TRBJ2-7
v_call: TRBV2

cdr3_aa: CASSMTRLTRGADTQYF
j_call: TRBJ2-3
v_call: TRBV19

cdr3_aa: CAWSVRGAETQYF
j_call: TRBJ2-5
v_call: TRBV30

cdr3_aa: CASRPQRGGSDTQYF
j_call: TRBJ2-3
v_call: TRBV5-1

cdr3_aa: CASAPGPNEKLFF
j_call: TRBJ1-4
v_call: TRBV5-1

cdr3_aa: CASRGQSNQPQHF
j_call: TRBJ1-5
v_call: TRBV7-2

cdr3_aa: CASSLMDSAGTIYF
j_call: TRBJ1-3
v_call: TRBV7-9

cdr3_aa: CASSARPTGGLDTQYF
j_call: TRBJ2-3
v_call: TRBV5-1

cdr3_aa: CASISGSSYNEQFF
j_call: TRBJ2-1
v_call: TRBV6-4

cdr3_aa: CASSPSAISRAVNTEAFF
j_call: TRBJ1-1
v_call: TRBV10-1

cdr3_aa: CASSLESLINNEQFF
j_call: TRBJ2-1
v_call: TRBV11-1

cdr3_aa: CASSPIIFTDTQYF
j_call: TRBJ2-3
v_call: TRBV6-1

cdr3_aa: CAISVRGGQDYGYTF
j_call: TRBJ1-2
v_call: TRBV10-3

cdr3_aa: CASSQRDVDLKNEQYF
j_call: TRBJ2-7
v_call: TRBV28

cdr3_aa: CASSGTNYGYTF
j_call: TRBJ1-2
v_call: TRBV6-5

cdr3_aa: CASSLDSYEQFF
j_call: TRBJ2-1
v_call: TRBV5-4

cdr3_aa: CAWMVGGKETQYF
j_call: TRBJ2-5
v_call: TRBV30

cdr3_aa: CASSLATGGIISPYEQYF
j_call: TRBJ2-7
v_call: TRBV11-2